Each of the 26 T cell receptor beta chains below was sequenced from the same sample in a study of shared clonotypes between healthy human individuals. The data were produced by immunoSEQ multiplex PCR, yet TCRdb's version contains in-frame clones alone and is incomplete. The sample records some 300,000 clones, less than 85% being singletons. Sequenced input: memory CD4+ T cells sorted from blood. Subset in this sample: CD45RA-negative fraction. The receptors derive from a man aged 25 to 45 in good health.

The chain combines TRBV5-4 with TRBJ2-1; 10 nucleotides align to TRBD2. The V and J ends lost 1 base and 8 bases, in that order; junction bases with no gene match: 3. The CDR3 totals 14 residues. Germline values: CDR1 SGHNT, CDR2 YYREEE (reference sequence). The CDR3 bases are TGTGCCAGCAGCTTGAGCGGGAGGGTTTATGAGCAGTTCTTC. Its translation is CASSLSGRVYEQFF.

The V call is TRBV7-2, the J call TRBJ2-3, with 13 positions matching TRBD2. The CDR3 loop spans 18 amino acids. The germline CDR1 and CDR2 sequences are SGHTA and FQGNSA. Trimming removed 1 base from V and 6 bases from J; junction bases left unmatched: 10. The CDR3 is CASSLGGLAGPHKDTQYF. The CDR3 coding sequence is TGTGCCAGCAGCTTAGGGGGACTAGCGGGACCCCATAAGGATACGCAGTATTTT.

The J gene is TRBJ1-5, the V gene TRBV18; 8 positions match TRBD1. This CDR3 has 15 amino acids. Trimming removed 6 bases from V and 2 bases from J; junction bases left unmatched: 6. The germline gives CDR1 KGHSH, CDR2 LQKENI. In DNA form, the CDR3 reads TGTGCCAGCTCCCCGACAGGGGAACGCAATCAGCCCCAGCATTTT. Encoded protein: CASSPTGERNQPQHF.

V and J are TRBV30 and TRBJ1-4, with D maybe TRBD1 (5 bases). Trimming removed 4 bases at V and 4 bases at J, with 13 bases between. Per the germline V gene, CDR1 is GTSNPN and CDR2 is SVGIG (reference sequence). This CDR3 comprises 14 residues. This CDR3 reads CAWTLLGVNEKLFF. The CDR3 DNA is TGTGCCTGGACCCTTCTGGGGGTTAATGAAAAACTGTTTTTT. The variable domain in full, completed from reference TRBV30 and TRBJ1-4, reads SQTIHQWPATLVQPVGSPLSLECTVEGTSNPNLYWYRQAAGRGLQLLFYSVGIGQISSEVPQNLSASRPQDRQFILSSKKLLLSDSGFYLCAWTLLGVNEKLFFGSGTQLSVL.

The V and J genes are TRBV28 and TRBJ2-2, with D perhaps matching TRBD1 (6 bases). Between the trimmed V and J ends, which lost 3 bases and 1 base, there was a span of 9 bases. CDR3 length equals 15 residues. CDR1 and CDR2 (germline): MDHEN, SYDVKM. The CDR3 region has the DNA TGTGCCAGCAGTTTTCAACAGGGGAACACCGGGGAGCTGTTTTTT. Amino acid sequence: CASSFQQGNTGELFF. The whole variable domain, filled in from reference TRBV28 and TRBJ2-2, reads DVKVTQSSRYLVKRTGEKVFLECVQDMDHENMFWYRQDPGLGLRLIYFSYDVKMKEKGDIPEGYSVSREKKERFSLILESASTNQTSMYLCASSFQQGNTGELFFGEGSRLTVL.

The chain uses TRBV9 and TRBJ2-7, with D perhaps TRBD2 (6 bases). The V gene's germline CDR1 is SGDLS and CDR2 YYNGEE. CDR3 length equals 16 residues. Trimming took 2 bases from V and 3 from J, leaving 18 bases between them. The CDR3 region is CASSVGVGARDYEQYF. The CDR3 DNA sequence: TGTGCCAGCAGCGTTGGGGTAGGGGCGCGGGACTACGAGCAGTACTTC.

The rearrangement joins TRBV5-5 to TRBJ2-3; D gene ambiguous. Between the trimmed V and J ends, which lost 5 bases and 6 bases, there was a span of 10 bases. The CDR3 has 12 amino acids. Germline CDR1 SGHKS, CDR2 YYEKEE (reference sequence). The CDR3 nucleotides are TGTGCCAGCAGAAGTTCCGGGGATACGCAGTATTTT. It is translated as CASRSSGDTQYF.

The genes are TRBV10-3 and TRBJ2-5, with 9 bases matching TRBD1. Germline CDR1 reads ENHRY; CDR2 reads SYGVKD. The CDR3 covers 15 residues. V lost 4 bases, J lost 0 bases, and 3 bases stayed unmatched. The CDR3 region has the DNA TGTGCCATCAGTGGCGGGGACAGGGACCAAGAGACCCAGTACTTC. Amino acid sequence: CAISGGDRDQETQYF.

Remarks on this clone: Other DNA sequences in the same sample also yield this CDR3. The DNA of the CDR3 is TGTGCTAGTGGTTTGGAAGGGACAGGATCCGGAGCTTTCTTT. Protein: CASGLEGTGSGAFF. V and J are TRBV12-5 and TRBJ1-1; 8 bases match TRBD1. Germline CDR1 LGHNT, CDR2 FRNRAP. This CDR3 has 14 amino acids. V lost 1 base and J lost 10; bases outside the gene matches: 8.

The chain is built from TRBV6-6 and TRBJ2-7; D may match TRBD1 or TRBD2 (5 bases each). The CDR3 runs 16 residues. The V gene's germline CDR1 is MNHNY and CDR2 SVGAGI (reference sequence). Trimming cost V 7 bases and J 0 bases, with 19 bases left between them. The CDR3 nucleotides read TGTGCCAGCACAAATCACTGGGGGAAAAGCTCCTACGAGCAGTACTTC. It is translated as CASTNHWGKSSYEQYF.

The CDR3 nucleotides read TGTGCCAGCTCACCACGTAAAGCAGATACGCAGTATTTT. It encodes CASSPRKADTQYF. The V gene is TRBV18, the J gene TRBJ2-3; no reliable D call. CDR1 is KGHSH and CDR2 is LQKENI in the germline V gene. V gave up 1 base and J gave up 4 bases, with 6 bases separating them. CDR3 size: 13 residues.

The CDR3 sequence is CASSQFTFLGISSYEQYF. Here the CDR3 DNA reads TGTGCCAGCAGCCAGTTCACGTTCCTGGGAATTAGCTCCTACGAGCAGTACTTC. The rearrangement joins TRBV28 to TRBJ2-7; no clear D. This CDR3 is built from 18 residues. Germline CDR1 and CDR2: MDHEN and SYDVKM. Between the trimmed V and J ends, which lost 6 bases and 0 bases, there was a span of 24 bases.

This chain links TRBV7-2 with TRBJ2-3; D call uncertain. This CDR3 region has 13 residues. The V end was cut by 7 bases, the J end by 0 bases, with 8 bases between. Germline V gene lookup returns CDR1 SGHTA and CDR2 FQGNSA. CDR3 protein: CASTVGSTDTQYF. The CDR3 nucleotides read TGTGCCAGCACCGTGGGGAGCACAGATACGCAGTATTTT.

The genes are TRBV7-2 and TRBJ1-5, with TRBD1 identical over 8 bases. Germline V gene sequence: CDR1 SGHTA, CDR2 FQGNSA. The CDR3 is made up of 14 amino acids. V lost 5 bases and J lost 3; bases outside the gene matches: 3. CDR3 protein: CASSRTGINQPQHF. CDR3 bases: TGTGCCAGCAGCCGGACAGGGATCAATCAGCCCCAGCATTTT. Full variable domain (missing parts from reference TRBV7-2 and TRBJ1-5): GAGVSQSPSNKVTEKGKDVELRCDPISGHTALYWYRQSLGQGLEFLIYFQGNSAPDKSGLPSDRFSAERTGGSVSTLTIQRTQQEDSAVYLCASSRTGINQPQHFGDGTRLSIL.

The rearrangement uses TRBV5-5 and TRBJ2-7; D is undetermined. Germline V gene data show CDR1 as SGHKS and CDR2 as YYEKEE (reference sequence). The CDR3 is 13 residues long. Between the trimmed V and J ends, which lost 4 bases and 3 bases, there was a span of 11 bases. The CDR3 DNA reads as TGTGCCAGCAGCCGTCCGGAACACTACGAGCAGTACTTC. This codes for CASSRPEHYEQYF.

The table lists this clone with a few counts. The chain links TRBV11-2 to TRBJ1-2, with TRBD1 matching 8 bases. Germline V gives CDR1 SGHAT, CDR2 FQNNGV. The CDR3 consists of 13 residues. Trimming removed 5 bases from V and 3 bases from J; junction bases left unmatched: 2. Here the CDR3 DNA reads TGTGCCAGCAGCCTGGACAGGGACTATGGCTACACCTTC. The encoded protein is CASSLDRDYGYTF.

The chain is built from TRBV21-1 and TRBJ1-5. TRBV21-1 is a listed pseudogene. CDR3 size: 15 residues. CDR3 region: CASSNRGEGHQPQHF. As DNA, the CDR3 is TGTGCCAGCAGCAATAGGGGGGAAGGTCATCAGCCCCAGCATTTT.

This clone was picked up a small number of times. At the DNA level, this CDR3 is encoded by other sequences in the same sample as well. The V gene is TRBV5-5, the J gene TRBJ2-5; 7 bases map to TRBD2. CDR1 is SGHKS, CDR2 YYEKEE, per germline (reference sequence). This CDR3 comprises 13 residues. Unmatched junction bases numbered 1, after V lost 0 bases and J lost 5 bases. CDR3 amino acids: CASSLAREETQYF. The DNA for the CDR3 is TGTGCCAGCAGCTTGGCGCGGGAGGAGACCCAGTACTTC.

The gene calls are TRBV7-2 and TRBJ2-1; 7 bases agree with TRBD2. Germline V gene lookup returns CDR1 SGHTA and CDR2 FQGNSA. V was clipped by 3 bases and J by 9 bases; unmatched bases: 11. This CDR3 spans 15 amino acids. CDR3 sequence (DNA): TGTGCCAGCAGCTTTTATTCCAGCGGGGAGTCTGAGCAGTTCTTC. Amino acids: CASSFYSSGESEQFF.

This chain uses TRBV27 with TRBJ2-3; D is possibly TRBD1 (6 bases). This CDR3 has 17 residues. V dropped 3 bases and J dropped 4 bases, with 20 bases sitting between them. CDR1 is MNHEY, CDR2 SMNVEV, per germline (reference sequence). This CDR3 reads CASSFSGWDKLSDTQYF. The CDR3, as DNA: TGTGCCAGCAGTTTTTCGGGCTGGGACAAACTTTCAGATACGCAGTATTTT.

V is TRBV11-2 and J is TRBJ2-3, with 8 bases matching TRBD1. Germline V lookup: CDR1 SGHAT, CDR2 FQNNGV. V gave up 5 bases and J gave up 6 bases; unmatched junction bases: 13. The CDR3 runs to 16 residues. The DNA for the CDR3 is TGTGCCAGCAGCCTAGGGGTGGGACAGGTCACGGATACGCAGTATTTT. This sequence encodes CASSLGVGQVTDTQYF.

J is TRBJ2-7 and V is TRBV6-6, with TRBD1 matching 10 bases. CDR3 length: 14 amino acids. Trimming at V came to 4 bases and at J to 7 bases, leaving 7 bases not matched to a gene. Germline V gene lookup returns CDR1 MNHNY and CDR2 SVGAGI (reference sequence). The DNA for the CDR3 is TGTGCCAGCAGTTCCCGACAGGGGGCTAGGGAGCAGTACTTC. Translating gives CASSSRQGAREQYF.

The genes are TRBV12-2 and TRBJ1-5. TRBV12-2 is termed a pseudogene. This CDR3 region has 16 residues. CDR3: CASRPRALSSNQPQHF. The CDR3 DNA is TGTGCAAGTCGCCCAAGAGCCCTTTCAAGCAATCAGCCCCAGCATTTT.

The gene calls are TRBV2 and TRBJ1-1; possible D gene TRBD1, 5 bases. V was pared by 6 bases and J by 11 bases, with 25 bases between. CDR1 is SNHLY, CDR2 FYNNEI, per germline. This CDR3 is built from 15 residues. CDR3 sequence: CASRIAGLGVSRAFF. CDR3 nucleotides: TGTGCCAGCAGGATAGCGGGACTTGGGGTCTCGCGCGCTTTCTTT.

The chain joins TRBV6-5 to TRBJ2-4; TRBD1 matches at 7 bases. In germline, CDR1 is MNHEY, CDR2 SVGAGI. V gave up 4 bases and J gave up 0 bases; unmatched junction bases: 6. This CDR3 has 16 residues. CDR3 loop: CASSSPGQTAKNIQYF. The CDR3, as DNA: TGTGCCAGCAGTTCCCCGGGACAGACAGCCAAAAACATTCAGTACTTC.

The V call is TRBV28, the J call TRBJ2-3; D remains unclear. Germline V gene lookup returns CDR1 MDHEN and CDR2 SYDVKM. CDR3 length: 14 residues. V shed 4 bases and J shed 5 bases, with 13 bases lying between them. CDR3 sequence reads: CASSSHPSVDTQYF. The DNA of the CDR3 is TGTGCCAGCAGTTCCCACCCCTCGGTAGATACGCAGTATTTT.